This T cell receptor beta chain was obtained from a study of human T cells and chemical hapten exposure. TCRdb reanalysed the RACE reads using MiXCR and keeps one entry per CDR3 protein. Found here are around 260,000 distinct CDR3 sequences, 7.5% to 9% of them singletons; the top ten hold approximately 2.2%. Time point defined: pre-sensitization, week 0. Noted treatment: therapeutic diphenylcyclopropenone sensitization with weekly scalp DPC. This clonotype was detected ten times or more. CDR1 and CDR2 from the germline V gene are SEHNR and FQNEAQ (reference sequence). The V segment lost 6 bases and the J segment 6 bases; nucleotides outside the gene matches: 2. This CDR3 is 13 amino acids long.

This clonotype was obtained from a woman in her 40s with alopecia areata. Some clones in this sample may be carry-over from other donors' samples. The sample in question was whole blood, obtained in connection with sensitization to the hapten diphenylcyclopropenone (DPC). The chain is built from TRBV7-9 and TRBJ1-6; 7 positions agree with TRBD1. The CDR3 DNA reads TGTGCCAGCAGTGGACAGGCTAATTCACCCCTCCACTTT. Protein sequence: CASSGQANSPLHF.